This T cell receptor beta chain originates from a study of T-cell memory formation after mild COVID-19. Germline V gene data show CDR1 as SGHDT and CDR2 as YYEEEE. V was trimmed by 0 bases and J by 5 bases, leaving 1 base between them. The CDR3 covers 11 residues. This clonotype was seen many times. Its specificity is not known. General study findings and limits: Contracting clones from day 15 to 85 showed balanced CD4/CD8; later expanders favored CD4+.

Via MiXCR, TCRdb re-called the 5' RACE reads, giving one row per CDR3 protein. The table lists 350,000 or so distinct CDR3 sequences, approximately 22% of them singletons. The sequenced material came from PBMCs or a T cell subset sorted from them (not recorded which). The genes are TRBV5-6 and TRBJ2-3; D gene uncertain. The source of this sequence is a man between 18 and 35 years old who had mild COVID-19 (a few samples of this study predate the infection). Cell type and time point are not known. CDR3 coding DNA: TGTGCCAGCAGCTTGGTAGATACGCAGTATTTT. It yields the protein CASSLVDTQYF.